These 8 T cell receptor beta chains came from one sample sequenced in a study of radiotherapy plus CTLA-4 blockade in lung cancer. Measured with immunoSEQ multiplex PCR; TCRdb has only the in-frame clones, and not every one. Here the sample spans some 98,000 clones, 75% to 90% being singletons. Sequenced here: peripheral blood, sampled from a patient treated with radiotherapy plus ipilimumab. Receptors were obtained from a human donor with non-small cell lung cancer who had a partial response to radiotherapy plus ipilimumab.

The V gene is TRBV7-6, the J gene TRBJ2-5; TRBD2 aligns across 14 bases. The V gene end was trimmed by 5 bases and the J gene end by 2 bases; junction bases not matched to a gene: 10. The germline CDR1 and CDR2 sequences are SGHVS and FNYEAQ. The CDR3 consists of 18 residues. CDR3: CASSPGLAGAGGQETQYF. The CDR3 nucleotides read TGTGCCAGCAGCCCGGGACTAGCGGGAGCCGGGGGACAAGAGACCCAGTACTTC.

The chain is built from TRBV5-4 and TRBJ2-5; 8 nucleotides agree with TRBD2. Germline V CDR1 and CDR2: SGHNT, YYREEE (reference sequence). The J segment lost 2 bases and the V segment lost 4 bases, leaving 4 bases of the junction unmatched. The CDR3 has 14 amino acids. CDR3 sequence reads: CASSPPGGQETQYF. CDR3 sequence (DNA): TGTGCCAGCAGCCCCCCGGGAGGGCAAGAGACCCAGTACTTC.

For this clone: The identical CDR3 is also encoded by other nucleotide sequences in the sample. The rearrangement joins TRBV7-3 to TRBJ2-1; D perhaps matches TRBD2 (6 bases). Germline V gene lookup returns CDR1 SGHTA and CDR2 FQGTGA. CDR3 length: 15 residues. The V end lost 5 bases, the J end lost 1 base, and 12 bases lay between the germline ends. The CDR3 nucleotides read TGTGCCAGCAGCCCCCCCGGGACTTCCTACAATGAGCAGTTCTTC. It encodes CASSPPGTSYNEQFF.

A single count supports this clone. The gene calls are TRBV19 and TRBJ2-2; TRBD2 matches 10 bases. J lost 3 bases, V lost 2 bases, and 6 bases had no gene match. The CDR3 covers 17 residues. Germline V gene sequence: CDR1 LNHDA, CDR2 SQIVND (reference sequence). CDR3 DNA: TGTGCCAGTAGTATACCTAGCGGGAGTATGGACACCGGGGAGCTGTTTTTT. It encodes CASSIPSGSMDTGELFF.

The V call is TRBV5-5, the J call TRBJ2-1, with 11 bases aligning to TRBD2. Germline trimming cut 4 bases from V and 8 bases from J; bases unmatched to any gene: 11. This CDR3 region has 16 residues. In germline, CDR1 is SGHKS, CDR2 YYEKEE (reference sequence). DNA for the CDR3: TGTGCCAGCAGCGTTAGCGGGGGGGGTCCTCTCGATGAGCAGTTCTTC. Amino acid sequence: CASSVSGGGPLDEQFF.

There are a few counts of this clone. One junction end disagrees with the germline gene, perhaps due to a read error. The rearrangement links TRBV6-1 to TRBJ2-3; TRBD1 matches at 8 bases. CDR3 length equals 14 residues. Germline V lookup: CDR1 MNHNS, CDR2 SASEGT. CDR3 region: CAISDPDREDTQYF. Here the CDR3 DNA reads TGTGCCATCAGTGACCCGGACAGGGAGGATACGCAGTATTTT.

The genes are TRBV6-5 and TRBJ1-2, with 7 bases lining up with TRBD1. Per the germline V gene, CDR1 is MNHEY and CDR2 is SVGAGI. This CDR3 spans 15 amino acids. Trimming took 5 bases from V and 2 from J; bases not matched to a gene: 8. The DNA of the CDR3 is TGTGCCAGCAGTCCGAGGGACAGACTAAACTATGGCTACACCTTC. It specifies CASSPRDRLNYGYTF.

J is TRBJ2-3 and V is TRBV7-2; no reliable D call. There are 14 residues in the CDR3. Trimming cost V 1 base and J 3 bases, with 8 bases left between them. Germline-derived CDR1 and CDR2 are SGHTA and FQGNSA. CDR3 DNA sequence: TGTGCCAGCAGCTTAGATCCTCGTACAGATACGCAGTATTTT. It codes for CASSLDPRTDTQYF.